This T cell receptor beta chain was captured by sequencing in a study of cytomegalovirus exposure and HLA in healthy donors (dated by TCRdb to about 2017). The study in broad terms: An earlier analysis of some 600 of the donors reported around 280 Gb of sequence data and 117 million unique TCR beta sequences obtained from around 180 million T cells. Donor age, sex, ethnicity and CMV serostatus were compiled alongside the repertoire data. The number of donors typed differed by locus, with about 629-630 for A, B, C, DRB1 and DQB1, around 520 for DQA1, some 570 for DPA1, and around 430 for DPB1. To predict cytomegalovirus infection status, the study brought together high-throughput TCR immunosequencing, statistical association of individual TCRs with disease status, and machine learning. Both class I and class II loci were covered by HLA typing, at four-digit resolution. Using immunosequencing, the study profiled T cell repertoires from about 650 subjects and related those repertoires to cytomegalovirus serostatus. A separate validation cohort of 100 to 150 different subjects was used in addition to the 666-subject first cohort. Rather than drawing on any new phenotypic data, the later analysis identified candidate immune exposures from TCR beta sequences and the way those sequences occurred across donors. On average, roughly 250,000 unique TCR beta nucleotide sequences were sequenced per donor among several hundred genotyped donors of the cohort, with about 17% of those sequences being non-productive. Roughly 300 gigabases of sequencing data and 70 million to 95 million unique TCR sequences made up an early release that covered some 640 HLA-typed donors. In an earlier analysis of over 550 of the donors, high-throughput TCR beta sequencing was used to judge whether each TCR beta V gene segment behaved as functional or pseudogenic. Every discovery cohort repertoire had been produced on one sequencing platform. The study was designed to test whether signatures of past pathogen exposure could be identified by cataloging public T cell receptors. The genetic ancestry cluster associated with self-reported Caucasian donors included approximately 85% of the roughly 400 genotyped donors. A later analysis re-analyzed previously published TCR beta repertoires from approximately 670 donors and added high-resolution HLA genotyping to study TCR occurrence patterns. Roughly five DR-DQ haplotypes were handled as single units for association and clustering because linkage in the cohort was strong. In a later genetic analysis, genome-wide SNP genotypes for about 65% of the roughly 670 donors were used, and that subset was treated as a discovery cohort.

Paper-wide results and their limitations: Some IMGT-functional V segments, including TRBV6-2 and TRBV6-3, could not be distinguished by the 87-base-pair reads and were therefore excluded. Most TCR sequences were observed very rarely across donors, whereas some public TCRs were present in many individuals. A total of around 150 TCR beta chains were listed by the study as associated with cytomegalovirus. Linkage disequilibrium might explain the correlated functional status among segregating V segments, but an unknown experimental factor could not be ruled out. V-gene and J-gene trimming of TCR beta chains was associated with a missense DCLRE1C variant in a later genetic analysis, and the association was replicated in an independent cohort. Presence/absence analyses assumed roughly uniform sequencing depth across donors, an assumption that may not hold. When HLA alleles, especially DR and DQ, strongly co-occurred, attributing TCR associations to individual alleles was difficult. HLA typing was unavailable for some donors at each locus, so association tests used only the typed subset. In a later analysis, several top co-occurrence clusters were reported to appear linked to parvovirus B19, influenza, CMV and Epstein-Barr virus. At a false discovery rate of 0.05, a later analysis linked 15,000 to 20,000 TCR beta sequences to specific HLA alleles. A group of highly shared sequence variants was considered likely to be a technical artifact of the sequencing pipeline. A further reported finding was that TCR beta sequences accurately predicted the HLA-A and HLA-B alleles for most subjects in the first cohort. CMV serostatus was the only immune exposure information available for the cohort. The authors suggested that the approach could potentially be generalized to other disease states and immunological phenotypes. According to a later analysis, TCR association rates differed among HLA loci, with DRB1 alleles showing the most associated TCRs and HLA-C alleles showing the fewest. A few of the identified cytomegalovirus-associated TCR beta chains were confirmed in vitro to be specific for cytomegalovirus antigens. Only TCR beta chains were sequenced in this cohort, and the absence of alpha or paired-chain data limited detectable features. A later analysis found that HLA-associated TCR beta chains were more clonally expanded and had lower generation probabilities than equally common non-associated chains. According to a later analysis, most CMV-associated TCR beta chains appeared to be HLA-restricted, and the HLA associations seemed to be driven largely by CMV exposure. The classifier was reported to diagnose cytomegalovirus status with high specificity and sensitivity in both the original cohort and the validation cohort. In an earlier analysis of approximately 600 of the donors, most TCR beta V segments were observed in productive rearrangements about 90% or about 30% of the time, broadly matching IMGT annotations. According to a later genetic analysis, donors in an Asian-associated ancestry cluster had fewer N-insertions in productive TCRs than the approximately 700-donor mean. Roughly 17 rarely observed V segments, including chromosome 9 orphons, were excluded from the earlier analysis of approximately 600 of the donors because counts were too low.

This clone was observed once. Which antigen it targets is not known. Per-nucleotide qualities are absent, and no much larger clonotype sits a single base away. Libraries were made using the immunoSEQ multiplex PCR assay. A mixture of 60 forward primers for TCR Vbeta segments and 13 reverse primers for TCR Jbeta segments was used in the multiplex PCR. The CDR3 region of rearranged TCR beta genes was amplified from genomic DNA by a multiplex PCR assay. Amplified TCR beta libraries were sequenced as 87-base-pair reads on the Illumina HiSeq System. The paper's data handling went like this. Across the roughly 670 repertoires, a later analysis counted about 81 million unique TCR beta chains, 9.5 million to 12 million of which were shared by at least two donors. Raw reads were error-corrected and collapsed into unique sequences with a nearest-neighbor algorithm that merged closely related sequences to remove PCR and sequencing errors. CDR3 sequences were aligned to IMGT reference sequences to assign V, D and J gene segments. Each retained sequence needed at least a six-nucleotide match to both a V gene segment and a J gene segment. Rearrangements were classified as productive when the CDR3 lacked stop codons and remained in frame with V and J, and all other rearrangements were classified as non-productive. CDR3 was defined by IMGT convention, running from the second conserved V-encoded cysteine to the conserved J-encoded phenylalanine. Sequences without an unambiguous match to a single V gene segment were excluded from the earlier analysis of about 600 of the donors. In an earlier analysis of around 590 of the donors, a V segment was called functional when productive rearrangements were above 56.7%, and segregating when the standard deviation between donors exceeded 5%. To diagnose cytomegalovirus status from the catalog of TCR beta chain sequences, a statistical classification framework was built. In a later analysis, V and J genes were assigned by comparing TCR nucleotide sequences against IMGT/GENE-DB human TR gene sequences. The TCRdist pipeline was used in a later analysis to assign CDR3 sequences and most-parsimonious VDJ recombination scenarios. In a later analysis, each TCR beta chain was defined by its CDR3 amino acid sequence together with its V-gene family, and reads lacking a unique V-gene family were excluded. To address suspected cross-contamination and a sequencing artifact, a later analysis removed some 620 highly shared, low-generation-probability nucleotide sequences. A later analysis calculated a clonal expansion index for each public chain from normalized within-repertoire ranks of inferred template counts. Generation probabilities in a later analysis came from a VDJ recombination model fitted to out-of-frame rearrangements, and those results were checked against IGoR. In a later analysis, hypergeometric tests were used to score TCR-TCR, TCR-HLA and TCR-CMV co-occurrence, with a repertoire-size bias correction applied to TCR pairs. A later analysis estimated false discovery rates by permuting HLA or CMV assignments 20 times. In a later analysis, co-occurring TCRs were grouped using DBSCAN, with TCRdist sequence similarity added in when clustering inside HLA-allele-positive subsets. Co-occurrence clustering excluded repertoires with fewer than 30,000 or more than 120,000 public chains, plus five with anomalous nucleotide sharing. In its TCRdb copy, this immuneACCESS table keeps in-frame sequences only and misses some clones. Where compared with another copy, unresolved V genes explain less than half of these, and the others have no known cause. That table gives V, J and clone size, and the DNA gave D and trimming. Recorded for this sample are 150,000 or so clones; 60% to 85% of them occurred a single time. The ten largest clones represent roughly an eighth of the sample.

Unmatched junction bases come to 10, with V trimmed by 5 bases and J by 7 bases. According to the germline V gene (reference sequence), CDR1 reads PRHDT and CDR2 reads FYEKMQ. From the cysteine through the phenylalanine, the CDR3 covers 17 amino acids. The read is trimmed to its CDR3 DNA, 51 bases read in frame from base 1. The cohort was made up of several hundred healthy bone marrow donors. All cohort members were sampled while nominally healthy, although unrecorded immune exposures were likely present. The donor was CMV seropositive and belonged to the group of 250 to 300 seropositive cohort members. Each donor provided a peripheral blood sample, and peripheral blood mononuclear cells were used for TCR beta sequencing. The Qiagen DNeasy Blood Extraction Kit was used to extract genomic DNA from the blood cell samples.

The receptor's source is a man between 40 and 49 years old in good health and CMV-seropositive. Here the chain combines TRBV13 and TRBJ2-1, and 14 junction bases match TRBD2. Material: PBMCs. The nucleotide sequence reads TGTGCCAGCAGCCGAGCGGGACTAGCGGGAGTTAAAAATGAGCAGTTCTTC. Translation gives CASSRAGLAGVKNEQFF.